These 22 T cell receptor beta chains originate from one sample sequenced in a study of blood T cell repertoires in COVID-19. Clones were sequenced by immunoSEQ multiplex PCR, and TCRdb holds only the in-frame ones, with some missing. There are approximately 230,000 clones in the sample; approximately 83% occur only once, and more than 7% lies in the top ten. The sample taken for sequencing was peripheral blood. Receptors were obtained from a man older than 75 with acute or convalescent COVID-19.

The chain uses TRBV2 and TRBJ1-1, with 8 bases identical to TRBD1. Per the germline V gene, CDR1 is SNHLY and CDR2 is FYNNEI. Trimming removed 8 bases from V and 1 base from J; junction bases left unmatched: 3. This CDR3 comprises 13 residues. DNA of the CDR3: TGTGCCAGCGGGGGACAGGCGAACACTGAAGCTTTCTTT. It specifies CASGGQANTEAFF.

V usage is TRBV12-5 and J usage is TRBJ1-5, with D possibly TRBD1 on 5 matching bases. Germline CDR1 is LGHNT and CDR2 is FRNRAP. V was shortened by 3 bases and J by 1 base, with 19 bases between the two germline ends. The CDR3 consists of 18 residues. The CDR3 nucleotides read TGTGCTAGTGGTTTCTCCCGGCGGGGGGGTTCAAGCAATCAGCCCCAGCATTTT. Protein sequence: CASGFSRRGGSSNQPQHF.

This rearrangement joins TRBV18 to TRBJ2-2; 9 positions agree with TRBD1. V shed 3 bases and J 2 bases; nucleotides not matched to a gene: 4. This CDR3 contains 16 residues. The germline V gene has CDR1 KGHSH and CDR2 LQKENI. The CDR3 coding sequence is TGTGCCAGCTCACCCTACAGGGGGCCCAACACCGGGGAGCTGTTTTTT. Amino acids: CASSPYRGPNTGELFF.

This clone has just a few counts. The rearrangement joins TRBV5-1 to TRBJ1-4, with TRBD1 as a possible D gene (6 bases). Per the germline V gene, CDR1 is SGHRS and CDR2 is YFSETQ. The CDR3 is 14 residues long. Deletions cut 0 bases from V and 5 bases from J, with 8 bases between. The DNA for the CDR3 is TGCGCCAGCAGCTTGGTTGGACAGAATGAAAAACTGTTTTTT. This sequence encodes CASSLVGQNEKLFF. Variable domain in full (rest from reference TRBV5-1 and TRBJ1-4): KAGVTQTPRYLIKTRGQQVTLSCSPISGHRSVSWYQQTPGQGLQFLFEYFSETQRNKGNFPGRFSGRQFSNSRSEMNVSTLELGDSALYLCASSLVGQNEKLFFGSGTQLSVL.

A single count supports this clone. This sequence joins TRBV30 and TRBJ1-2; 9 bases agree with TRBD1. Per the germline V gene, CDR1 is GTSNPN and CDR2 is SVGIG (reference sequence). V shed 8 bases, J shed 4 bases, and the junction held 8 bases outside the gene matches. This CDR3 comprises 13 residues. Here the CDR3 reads CARWDRAVYGYTF. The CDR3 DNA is TGTGCCCGATGGGACAGGGCGGTCTATGGCTACACCTTC.

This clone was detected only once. Here the CDR3 reads CASSLWDSREYF. DNA of the CDR3: TGCGCCAGCAGCTTGTGGGACTCCAGGGAGTATTTT. The V call is TRBV5-1, the J call TRBJ2-3; the D gene is possibly TRBD2 (6 bases). This CDR3 is built from 12 residues. V shed 1 base and J shed 13 bases, with 13 bases lying between them. Germline V gives CDR1 SGHRS, CDR2 YFSETQ.

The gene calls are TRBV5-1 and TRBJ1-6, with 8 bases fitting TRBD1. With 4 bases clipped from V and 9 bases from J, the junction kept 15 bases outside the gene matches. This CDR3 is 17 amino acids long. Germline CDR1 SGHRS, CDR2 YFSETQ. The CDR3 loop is CASSLRQGAISGSPLHF. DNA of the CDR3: TGCGCCAGCAGCCTCCGCCAGGGGGCCATTTCAGGTTCACCCCTCCACTTT.

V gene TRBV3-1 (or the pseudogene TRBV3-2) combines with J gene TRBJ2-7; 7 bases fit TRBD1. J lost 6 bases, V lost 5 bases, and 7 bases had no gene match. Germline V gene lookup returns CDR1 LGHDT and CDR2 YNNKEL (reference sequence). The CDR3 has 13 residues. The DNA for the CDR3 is TGTGCCAGCAGCGACACCAGGGGGTCCGAGCAGTACTTC. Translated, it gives CASSDTRGSEQYF.

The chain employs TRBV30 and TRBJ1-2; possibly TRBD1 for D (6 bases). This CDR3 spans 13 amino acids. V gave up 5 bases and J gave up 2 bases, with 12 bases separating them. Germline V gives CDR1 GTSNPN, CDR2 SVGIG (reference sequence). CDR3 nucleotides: TGTGCCTGGCGGACAGCTCGAAACTATGGCTACACCTTC. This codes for CAWRTARNYGYTF.

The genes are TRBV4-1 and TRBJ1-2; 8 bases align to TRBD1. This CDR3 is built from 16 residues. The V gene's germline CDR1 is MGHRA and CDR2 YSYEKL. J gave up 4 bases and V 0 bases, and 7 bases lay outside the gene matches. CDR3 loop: CASSQDPSQGAYGYTF. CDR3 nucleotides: TGCGCCAGCAGCCAAGACCCGAGTCAGGGGGCCTATGGCTACACCTTC.

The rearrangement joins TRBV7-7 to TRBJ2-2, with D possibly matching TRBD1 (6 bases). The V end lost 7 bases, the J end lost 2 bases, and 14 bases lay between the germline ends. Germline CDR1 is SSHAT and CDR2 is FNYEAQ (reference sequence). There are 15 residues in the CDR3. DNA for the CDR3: TGTGCCAGCAAGGCAGGGGAAGAAAACACCGGGGAGCTGTTTTTT. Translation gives CASKAGEENTGELFF.

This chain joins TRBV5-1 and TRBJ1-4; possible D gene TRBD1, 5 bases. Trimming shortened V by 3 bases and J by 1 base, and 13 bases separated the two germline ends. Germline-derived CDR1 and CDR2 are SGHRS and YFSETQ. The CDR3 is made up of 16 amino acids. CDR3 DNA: TGCGCCAGCAGCTCCCTCTCGGGGGGAACTAATGAAAAACTGTTTTTT. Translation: CASSSLSGGTNEKLFF.

The CDR3 region is CASSLSPGQGNGYTF. The DNA for the CDR3 is TGTGCCAGCAGCTTATCACCGGGACAGGGCAACGGCTACACCTTC. The V and J genes are TRBV5-4 and TRBJ1-2; the match to TRBD1 covers 9 bases. Looked up from germline, CDR1 is SGHNT and CDR2 is YYREEE (reference sequence). The CDR3 sequence is 15 residues long. V lost 2 bases to trimming and J lost 8 bases; unmatched junction nucleotides: 10.

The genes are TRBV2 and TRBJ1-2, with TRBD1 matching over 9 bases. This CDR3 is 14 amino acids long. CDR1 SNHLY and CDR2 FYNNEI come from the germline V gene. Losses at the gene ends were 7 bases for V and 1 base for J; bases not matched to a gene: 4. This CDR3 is CASTYRGLNYGYTF. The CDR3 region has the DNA TGTGCCAGCACATACAGGGGGCTTAACTATGGCTACACCTTC.

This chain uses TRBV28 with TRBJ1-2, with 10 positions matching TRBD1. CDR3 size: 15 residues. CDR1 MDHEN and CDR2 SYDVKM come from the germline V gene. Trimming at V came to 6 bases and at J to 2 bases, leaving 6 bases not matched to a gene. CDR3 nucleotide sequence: TGTGCCAGCAGCGGGACAGGGGTTAAGAACTATGGCTACACCTTC. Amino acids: CASSGTGVKNYGYTF.

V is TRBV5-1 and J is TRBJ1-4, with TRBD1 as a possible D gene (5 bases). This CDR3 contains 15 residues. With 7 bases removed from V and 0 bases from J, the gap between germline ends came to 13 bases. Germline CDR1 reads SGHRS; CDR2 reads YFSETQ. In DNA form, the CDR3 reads TGCGCCAGCCGCCCGACAGTTACAACTAATGAAAAACTGTTTTTT. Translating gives CASRPTVTTNEKLFF.

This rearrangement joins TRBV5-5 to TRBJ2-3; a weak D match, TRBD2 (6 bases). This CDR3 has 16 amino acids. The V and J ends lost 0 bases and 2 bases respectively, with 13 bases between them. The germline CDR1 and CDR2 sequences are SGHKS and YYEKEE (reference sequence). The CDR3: CASSLEGRRLTDTQYF. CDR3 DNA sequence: TGTGCCAGCAGCTTGGAAGGGAGGAGGCTCACAGATACGCAGTATTTT.

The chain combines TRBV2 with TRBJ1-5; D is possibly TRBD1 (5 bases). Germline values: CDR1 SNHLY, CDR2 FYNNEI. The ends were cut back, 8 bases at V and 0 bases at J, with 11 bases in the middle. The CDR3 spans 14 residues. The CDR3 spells CASQGGDSNQPQHF. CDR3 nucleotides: TGTGCCAGCCAGGGAGGCGATAGCAATCAGCCCCAGCATTTT.

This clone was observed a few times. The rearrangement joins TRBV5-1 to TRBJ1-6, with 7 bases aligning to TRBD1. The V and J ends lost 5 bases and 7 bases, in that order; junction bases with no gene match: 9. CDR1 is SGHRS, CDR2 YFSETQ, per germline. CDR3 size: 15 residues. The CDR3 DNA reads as TGCGCCAGCAGTCGTGACAGGGTTGAGAATTCACCCCTCCACTTT. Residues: CASSRDRVENSPLHF.

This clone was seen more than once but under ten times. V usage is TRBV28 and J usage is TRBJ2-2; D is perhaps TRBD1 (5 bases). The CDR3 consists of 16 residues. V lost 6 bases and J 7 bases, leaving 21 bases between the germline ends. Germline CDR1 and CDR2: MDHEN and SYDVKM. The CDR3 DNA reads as TGTGCCAGCAGAGGAATCTCCTCAGGGTTCGTCGGGGAGCTGTTTTTT. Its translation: CASRGISSGFVGELFF.

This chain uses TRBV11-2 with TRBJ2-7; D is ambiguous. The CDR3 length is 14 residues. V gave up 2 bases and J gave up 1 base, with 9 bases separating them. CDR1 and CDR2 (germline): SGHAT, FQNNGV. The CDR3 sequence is CASSLSRPSYEQYF. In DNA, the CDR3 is TGTGCCAGCAGCTTAAGCAGGCCTTCCTACGAGCAGTACTTC. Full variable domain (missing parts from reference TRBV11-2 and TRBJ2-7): EAGVAQSPRYKIIEKRQSVAFWCNPISGHATLYWYQQILGQGPKLLIQFQNNGVVDDSQLPKDRFSAERLKGVDSTLKIQPAKLEDSAVYLCASSLSRPSYEQYFGPGTRLTVT.

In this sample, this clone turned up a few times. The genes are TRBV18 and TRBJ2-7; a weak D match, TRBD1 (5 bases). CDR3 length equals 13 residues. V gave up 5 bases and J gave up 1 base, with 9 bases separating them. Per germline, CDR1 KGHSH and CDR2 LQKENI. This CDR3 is CASSSQGSYEQYF. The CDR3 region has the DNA TGTGCCAGCTCATCCCAGGGATCCTACGAGCAGTACTTC.